What follows describes a single T cell receptor (beta chain). Its cognate antigen is unknown. At one boundary the junction diverges from the germline segment, which might be a read error. This entry comes from a study of OX40 agonist ivuxolimab in advanced cancers. Overall study: Patients undergoing dose escalation presented with hepatocellular carcinoma, melanoma, renal cell or head and neck cancer. Whole-study findings and limits: Low normalized T-cell clonal expansion was additionally recorded for some nonresponders. CD4+ and CD8+ blood T cells expanded clonally by week 6 at 0.1 to 3.0 mg/kg.

Assay: immunoSEQ multiplex PCR; the TCRdb copy retains only in-frame clones and omits some. This table has roughly 76,000 clones, approximately 80% appearing once. Patients had blood sampled at baseline and again on cycle 4 day 1 and cycle 7 day 1. This CDR3 is built from 18 residues. Looked up from germline, CDR1 is LNHDA and CDR2 is SQIVND (reference sequence). The receptor's source is an adult with an advanced solid tumor such as melanoma, head and neck, liver or kidney cancer. The sequencing here drew on CD4+ or CD8+ T cells sorted from blood, taken in a trial of the OX40 agonist ivuxolimab. This chain links TRBV19 with TRBJ1-3; tentatively, D is TRBD1 (5 bases). DNA of the CDR3: TGTGCCAGTAGTCCCAGGGCGACAGTGAGAGTCTCTGGAGACACCATATATTTT. Translation gives CASSPRATVRVSGDTIYF.